Presented here are 23 T cell receptor beta chains from one specimen sequenced in a study of T-cell reconstitution after alpha-beta-depleted transplantation in children. A library of TCRbeta sequences, prepared with unique molecular identifiers, was generated. TCRdb independently ran MiXCR on the PCR reads; one entry per CDR3 protein. The table lists over 120,000 distinct CDR3 sequences, about 8.8% of them singletons. Here the sequenced sample was PBMCs, mostly from graft donor cells, taken 180 days after TCRalphabeta/CD19-depleted stem cell transplant. These receptors were obtained from a female patient aged 2 to 10 who had a stem cell transplant for congenital amegakaryocytic thrombocytopenia, so the T cells may come from the graft donor.

There are many counts of this clonotype. This sequence joins TRBV5-1 and TRBJ2-5; D perhaps matches TRBD1 (6 bases). The CDR3 length is 14 residues. Germline CDR1 SGHRS, CDR2 YFSETQ. The germline V and J ends were trimmed by 3 bases and 1 base, with 10 bases remaining between them. CDR3 sequence: CASSWTEFQETQYF. The DNA for the CDR3 is TGCGCCAGCAGCTGGACAGAATTCCAAGAGACCCAGTACTTC.

At least ten counts were recorded for this clonotype. This chain uses TRBV28 with TRBJ2-3; D is unresolved. CDR3 length equals 14 residues. CDR1 is MDHEN and CDR2 is SYDVKM in the germline V gene. Between the trimmed V and J ends, which lost 2 bases and 4 bases, there was a span of 10 bases. The CDR3 spells CASSLRVPPDTQYF. CDR3 sequence (DNA): TGTGCCAGCAGTTTACGGGTACCGCCAGATACGCAGTATTTT.

This clonotype was counted ten times or more. The chain has TRBV7-9 and TRBJ1-5; TRBD1 agrees at 7 bases. V was clipped by 5 bases and J by 4 bases; unmatched bases: 2. This CDR3 comprises 13 residues. The germline CDR1 and CDR2 sequences are SEHNR and FQNEAQ (reference sequence). CDR3 sequence: CASSPTGNQPQHF. CDR3 in DNA: TGTGCCAGCAGCCCGACAGGGAATCAGCCCCAGCATTTT.

This clonotype was seen at least ten times. V usage is TRBV7-8 and J usage is TRBJ2-1; D unresolved. V was shortened by 5 bases and J by 6 bases, with 20 bases between the two germline ends. This CDR3 region has 16 residues. The germline gives CDR1 SGHVS, CDR2 FQNEAQ. CDR3 bases: TGTGCCAGCAGCCTATTAGAGACACGGTGGAGCAATGAGCAGTTCTTC. This translates into CASSLLETRWSNEQFF.

This clonotype has at least ten counts. The chain's CDR3 is CSAREQGSSYEQYF. The CDR3 nucleotides are TGCAGTGCTAGAGAGCAAGGGAGCTCCTACGAGCAGTACTTC. This chain links TRBV20-1 with TRBJ2-7, with D maybe TRBD2 (5 bases). The V end lost 0 bases, the J end lost 0 bases, and 9 bases lay between the germline ends. This CDR3 is 14 amino acids long. Germline V gives CDR1 DFQATT, CDR2 SNEGSKA (reference sequence).

This chain links TRBV19 with TRBJ2-2; D remains ambiguous. Germline V CDR1 and CDR2: LNHDA, SQIVND (reference sequence). V shed 6 bases and J shed 1 base, with 9 bases lying between them. The CDR3 runs to 14 residues. The CDR3 sequence: CASRDPRNTGELFF. In DNA, the CDR3 is TGTGCCAGTAGGGACCCGAGGAACACCGGGGAGCTGTTTTTT.

The chain couples TRBV5-4 to TRBJ1-2, with D possibly matching TRBD1 (5 bases). The germline CDR1 and CDR2 sequences are SGHNT and YYREEE (reference sequence). CDR3 length equals 17 residues. The V end lost 9 bases, the J end lost 2 bases, and 26 bases lay between the germline ends. The chain's CDR3 is CAIGLGLRGRVNYGYTF. The CDR3 DNA is TGTGCCATCGGCTTGGGGCTCCGGGGCAGGGTGAACTATGGCTACACCTTC. Drawing the rest from reference TRBV5-4 and TRBJ1-2, the complete variable domain is ETGVTQSPTHLIKTRGQQVTLRCSSQSGHNTVSWYQQALGQGPQFIFQYYREEENGRGNFPPRFSGLQFPNYSSELNVNALELDDSALYLCAIGLGLRGRVNYGYTFGSGTRLTVV.

This clonotype has a count of ten or more. The V gene is TRBV28, the J gene TRBJ1-2; 7 bases map to TRBD1. The junction had 13 bases not matched to a gene; V was cut back by 4 bases and J by 8 bases. Germline lookup yields CDR1 MDHEN and CDR2 SYDVKM. This CDR3 region has 15 residues. CDR3 amino acids: CASSSRGQPMPGYTF. The CDR3, as DNA: TGTGCCAGCAGTTCTAGGGGACAGCCGATGCCCGGCTACACCTTC.

This clonotype was counted at least ten times. The chain recombines TRBV4-2 with TRBJ1-1; D is uncertain. Germline V gene data show CDR1 as LGHNA and CDR2 as YNFKEQ. The CDR3 has 14 amino acids. V was shortened by 0 bases and J by 4 bases, with 9 bases between the two germline ends. CDR3: CASSQDTGSTEAFF. In DNA, the CDR3 is TGTGCCAGCAGCCAAGATACGGGGAGCACTGAAGCTTTCTTT.

The chain recombines TRBV2 with TRBJ2-7; D unclear. The V end was cut by 5 bases, the J end by 7 bases, with 12 bases between. Germline V CDR1 and CDR2: SNHLY, FYNNEI. The CDR3 runs to 12 residues. The CDR3 here is CASSRVRSEQYF. In DNA form, the CDR3 reads TGTGCCAGCAGTAGGGTGCGCTCTGAGCAGTACTTC.

The sample holds many counts of this clonotype. The chain couples TRBV7-2 to TRBJ1-2; 10 nucleotides align to TRBD1. Germline CDR1 SGHTA, CDR2 FQGNSA. The J segment lost 6 bases and the V segment lost 6 bases, leaving 4 bases of the junction unmatched. The CDR3 covers 13 residues. CDR3 protein: CASRPDRGNGYTF. The DNA of the CDR3 is TGTGCCAGCAGACCGGACAGGGGGAATGGCTACACCTTC. The full variable domain, rest sourced from reference TRBV7-2 and TRBJ1-2, is GAGVSQSPSNKVTEKGKDVELRCDPISGHTALYWYRQSLGQGLEFLIYFQGNSAPDKSGLPSDRFSAERTGGSVSTLTIQRTQQEDSAVYLCASRPDRGNGYTFGSGTRLTVV.

This clonotype has a count of ten or more. The genes are TRBV5-1 and TRBJ2-3; 11 bases map to TRBD2. This CDR3 is built from 19 residues. Germline values: CDR1 SGHRS, CDR2 YFSETQ. The junction had 15 bases not matched to a gene; V was cut back by 2 bases and J by 4 bases. CDR3 bases: TGCGCCAGCAGCTTCCAGACGATGATAGCGGGAGGGCCCTCAGATACGCAGTATTTT. Protein sequence: CASSFQTMIAGGPSDTQYF.

As to this clonotype: A much larger clone lies one base from this, so it may be a read error. The chain couples TRBV20-1 to TRBJ1-2; 7 bases agree with TRBD1. The CDR3 has 16 residues. Per germline, CDR1 DFQATT and CDR2 SNEGSKA (reference sequence). In DNA, the CDR3 is TGCTGTGCTAGAGATGGGATAGGACAGGCTGGATATGGCTACACCTTC. Residues: CCARDGIGQAGYGYTF.

The count of this clonotype is one. A single base separates this from a much larger clone, so it may be a read error. The chain uses TRBV5-1 and TRBJ2-7; 7 bases match TRBD1. This CDR3 is 14 amino acids long. V shed 2 bases, J shed 7 bases, and the junction held 9 bases outside the gene matches. Germline V CDR1 and CDR2: SGHRS, YFSETQ. Here the CDR3 DNA reads TGCGCCAGCAGCTTCGCGACAGGGCTCGGGGAGCAGTACTTC. Translated, it gives CASSFATGLGEQYF.

The sample holds a few counts of this clonotype. The V and J genes are TRBV5-6 and TRBJ2-7; tentative D call: TRBD1 (5 bases). The germline CDR1 and CDR2 sequences are SGHDT and YYEEEE. The CDR3 loop spans 14 amino acids. Trimming cost V 1 base and J 2 bases, with 10 bases left between them. The CDR3 region is CASSLPGPTYEQYF. The CDR3 coding sequence is TGTGCCAGCAGCTTGCCAGGGCCCACCTACGAGCAGTACTTC. Using reference TRBV5-6 and TRBJ2-7 for the parts outside the CDR3, the full variable domain is DAGVTQSPTHLIKTRGQQVTLRCSPKSGHDTVSWYQQALGQGPQFIFQYYEEEERQRGNFPDRFSGHQFPNYSSELNVNALLLGDSALYLCASSLPGPTYEQYFGPGTRLTVT.

In this sample, this clonotype turned up many times. This rearrangement joins TRBV3-1 to TRBJ2-1; 8 nucleotides agree with TRBD2. Germline V CDR1 and CDR2: LGHDT, YNNKEL (reference sequence). CDR3 size: 16 residues. With V trimmed by 1 base and J by 7 bases, 9 bases remained unmatched. CDR3 DNA: TGTGCCAGCAGCCAAGTTCTATCTGGCGGGGGGAATGAGCAGTTCTTC. This encodes CASSQVLSGGGNEQFF.

This clonotype was counted between two and nine times. The rearrangement links TRBV11-2 to TRBJ2-1; weak D call: TRBD1 (5 bases). The germline V gene has CDR1 SGHAT and CDR2 FQNNGV. Trimming shortened V by 4 bases and J by 9 bases, and 25 bases separated the two germline ends. CDR3 length: 17 residues. The CDR3, as DNA: TGTGCCAGCAGCTCCCCGTTTGGCAGGGTAAGTTCCCGTGAGCAGTTCTTC. It yields the protein CASSSPFGRVSSREQFF.

This chain links TRBV7-9 with TRBJ1-2, with D unclear. Germline lookup yields CDR1 SEHNR and CDR2 FQNEAQ (reference sequence). The V and J ends lost 6 bases and 6 bases respectively, with 14 bases between them. The CDR3 runs to 13 residues. The CDR3 DNA reads TGTGCCAGCAGTCCCCCGGTCCGACATGGCTACACCTTC. Translating it yields CASSPPVRHGYTF.

This clonotype was observed a handful of times. The V gene is TRBV6-1, the J gene TRBJ2-1; 11 bases align to TRBD2. Per the germline V gene, CDR1 is MNHNS and CDR2 is SASEGT. This CDR3 has 16 amino acids. With V trimmed by 6 bases and J by 2 bases, 6 bases remained unmatched. CDR3: CASRSTSGGTYNEQFF. CDR3 sequence (DNA): TGTGCCAGCAGGTCAACTAGCGGGGGAACCTACAATGAGCAGTTCTTC.

V and J are TRBV10-3 and TRBJ2-1, with TRBD1 identical over 7 bases. Germline CDR1 ENHRY, CDR2 SYGVKD. There are 13 residues in the CDR3. V lost 7 bases, J lost 9 bases, and 9 bases stayed unmatched. The CDR3 here is CAITDRNGAEQFF. For the CDR3, the DNA is TGTGCCATCACGGACAGGAACGGGGCTGAGCAGTTCTTC.

This clonotype occurred many times. This chain uses TRBV20-1 with TRBJ1-6, with D unresolved. The V gene's germline CDR1 is DFQATT and CDR2 SNEGSKA (reference sequence). V was shortened by 3 bases and J by 8 bases, with 11 bases between the two germline ends. The CDR3 spans 13 residues. In DNA form, the CDR3 reads TGCAGTGCTAGTTTCGGGCGTGATTCACCCCTCCACTTT. Translating it yields CSASFGRDSPLHF.

Turning to this clonotype: The CDR3 end shows no conserved phenylalanine or tryptophan, and so a read error is likely. J is TRBJ2-7 and V is TRBV12-3 or TRBV12-4; weak D call: TRBD2 (5 bases). V lost 5 bases to trimming and J lost 6 bases, with 14 bases between them. The CDR3 loop spans 13 amino acids. The CDR3 DNA is TGTGCCAGCAGTCTAGTGGGAGAGTTCGAGCAGTACTTG. Translated, it gives CASSLVGEFEQYL.

The chain couples TRBV5-1 to TRBJ2-6; D unresolved. This CDR3 has 13 amino acids. Germline-derived CDR1 and CDR2 are SGHRS and YFSETQ. Trimming took off 5 bases at V and 2 bases at J, with 5 bases between the two ends. CDR3 DNA: TGCGCCAGCAGGAGAACTGGGGCCAACGTCCTGACTTTC. Protein sequence: CASRRTGANVLTF.